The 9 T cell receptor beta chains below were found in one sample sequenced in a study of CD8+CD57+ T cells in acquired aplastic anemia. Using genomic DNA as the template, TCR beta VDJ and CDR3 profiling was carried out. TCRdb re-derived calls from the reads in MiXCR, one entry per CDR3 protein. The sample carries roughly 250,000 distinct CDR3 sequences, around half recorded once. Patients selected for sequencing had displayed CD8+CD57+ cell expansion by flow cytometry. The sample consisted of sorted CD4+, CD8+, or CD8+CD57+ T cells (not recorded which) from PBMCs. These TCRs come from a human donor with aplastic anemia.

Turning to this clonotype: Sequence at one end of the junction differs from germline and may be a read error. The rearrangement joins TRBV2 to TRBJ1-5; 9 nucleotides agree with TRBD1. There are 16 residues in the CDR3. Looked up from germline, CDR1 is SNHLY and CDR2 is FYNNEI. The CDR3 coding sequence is TGTGCCAGCGGTGAGACAGGGGGTTATAGCAATCAGCCCCAGCATTTT. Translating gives CASGETGGYSNQPQHF.

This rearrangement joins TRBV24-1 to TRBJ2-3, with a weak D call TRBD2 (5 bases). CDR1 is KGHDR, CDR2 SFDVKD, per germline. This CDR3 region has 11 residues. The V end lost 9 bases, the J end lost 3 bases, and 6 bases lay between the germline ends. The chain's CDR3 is CATEGTDTQYF. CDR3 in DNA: TGTGCCACCGAGGGAACAGATACGCAGTATTTT.

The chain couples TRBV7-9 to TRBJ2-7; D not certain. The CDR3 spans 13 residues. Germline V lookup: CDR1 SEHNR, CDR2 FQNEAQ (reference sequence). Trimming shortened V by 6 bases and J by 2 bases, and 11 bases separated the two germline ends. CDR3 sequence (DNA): TGTGCCAGCAGAGAAGCCAATACCTACGAGCAGTACTTC. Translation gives CASREANTYEQYF.

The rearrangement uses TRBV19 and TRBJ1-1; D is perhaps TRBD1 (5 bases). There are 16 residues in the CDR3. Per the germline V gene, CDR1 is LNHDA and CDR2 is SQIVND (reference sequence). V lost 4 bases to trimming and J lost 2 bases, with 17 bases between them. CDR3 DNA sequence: TGTGCCAGTAGTACCCCGAGCGTGGGGCTAAACACTGAAGCTTTCTTT. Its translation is CASSTPSVGLNTEAFF.

The CDR3 loop reads CASTPGRSQPQHF. CDR3 sequence (DNA): TGTGCCAGCACCCCGGGGAGAAGTCAGCCCCAGCATTTT. The chain links TRBV2 to TRBJ1-5, with D uncertain. CDR1 is SNHLY, CDR2 FYNNEI, per germline. The CDR3 length is 13 residues. V was shortened by 7 bases and J by 6 bases, with 13 bases between the two germline ends.

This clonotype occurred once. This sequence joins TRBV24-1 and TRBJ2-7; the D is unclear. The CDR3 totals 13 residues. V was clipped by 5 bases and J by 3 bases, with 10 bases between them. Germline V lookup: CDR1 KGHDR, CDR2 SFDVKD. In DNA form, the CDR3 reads TGTGCCACCAGTGCTCGCCTCGACTACGAGCAGTACTTC. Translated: CATSARLDYEQYF.

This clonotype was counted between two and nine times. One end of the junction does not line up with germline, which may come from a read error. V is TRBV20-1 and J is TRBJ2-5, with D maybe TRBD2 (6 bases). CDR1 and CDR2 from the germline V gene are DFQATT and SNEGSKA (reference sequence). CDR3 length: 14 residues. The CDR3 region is CIARSYGRIDTQYF. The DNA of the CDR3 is TGCATTGCTAGATCGTACGGGAGAATCGACACCCAGTACTTC.

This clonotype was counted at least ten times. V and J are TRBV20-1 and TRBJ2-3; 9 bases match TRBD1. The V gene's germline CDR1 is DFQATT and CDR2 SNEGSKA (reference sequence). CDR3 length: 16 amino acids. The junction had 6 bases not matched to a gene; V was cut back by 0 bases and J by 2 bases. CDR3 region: CSARDVDRGYTDTQYF. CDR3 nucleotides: TGCAGTGCTAGAGATGTGGACAGGGGATACACAGATACGCAGTATTTT.

CDR3 sequence: CAWSEQGPNFGYGYTF. The CDR3 DNA follows: TGTGCCTGGAGCGAGCAGGGGCCCAACTTTGGCTATGGCTACACCTTC. This chain joins TRBV10-3 and TRBJ1-2; D perhaps matches TRBD1 (6 bases). Between the trimmed V and J ends, which lost 11 bases and 4 bases, there was a span of 26 bases. This CDR3 has 16 residues. Per germline, CDR1 ENHRY and CDR2 SYGVKD.